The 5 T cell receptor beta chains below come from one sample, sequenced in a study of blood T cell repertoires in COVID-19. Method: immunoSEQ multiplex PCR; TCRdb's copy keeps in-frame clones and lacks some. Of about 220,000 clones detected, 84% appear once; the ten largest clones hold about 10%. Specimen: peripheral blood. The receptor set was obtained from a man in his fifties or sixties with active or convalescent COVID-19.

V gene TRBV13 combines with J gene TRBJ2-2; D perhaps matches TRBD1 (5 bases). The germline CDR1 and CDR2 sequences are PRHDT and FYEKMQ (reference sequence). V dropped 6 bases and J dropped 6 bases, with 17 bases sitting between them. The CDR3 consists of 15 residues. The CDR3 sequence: CASRTQGSSPGELFF. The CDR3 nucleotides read TGTGCCAGCAGAACCCAGGGTAGCAGCCCCGGGGAGCTGTTTTTT.

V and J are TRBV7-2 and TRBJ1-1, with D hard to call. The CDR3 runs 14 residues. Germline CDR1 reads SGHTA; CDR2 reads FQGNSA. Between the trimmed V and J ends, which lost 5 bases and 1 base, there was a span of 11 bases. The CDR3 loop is CASSPVSGNTEAFF. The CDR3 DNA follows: TGTGCCAGCAGCCCCGTATCCGGGAACACTGAAGCTTTCTTT.

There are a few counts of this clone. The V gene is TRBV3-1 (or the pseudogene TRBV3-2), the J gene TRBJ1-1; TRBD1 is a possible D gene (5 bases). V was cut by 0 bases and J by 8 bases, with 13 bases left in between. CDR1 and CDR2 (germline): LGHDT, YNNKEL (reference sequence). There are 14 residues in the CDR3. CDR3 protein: CASSQDPGTLEAFF. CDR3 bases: TGTGCCAGCAGCCAAGATCCAGGGACTTTAGAAGCTTTCTTT.

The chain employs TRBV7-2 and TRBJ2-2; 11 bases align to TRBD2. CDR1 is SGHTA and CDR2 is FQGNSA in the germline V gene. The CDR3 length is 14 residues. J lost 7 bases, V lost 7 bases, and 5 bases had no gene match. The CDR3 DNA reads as TGTGCCAGCATTAGCGGGGGGGCCGGCGGGGAGCTGTTTTTT. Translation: CASISGGAGGELFF.

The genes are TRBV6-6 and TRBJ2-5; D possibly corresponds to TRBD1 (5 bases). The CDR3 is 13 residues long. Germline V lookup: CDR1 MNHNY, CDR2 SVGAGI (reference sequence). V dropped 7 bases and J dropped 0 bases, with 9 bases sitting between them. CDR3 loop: CASTPGNQETQYF. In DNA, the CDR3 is TGTGCCAGCACTCCAGGGAACCAAGAGACCCAGTACTTC.